The following is a T cell receptor (beta chain) sequence with its context. Its antigen remains unknown. In the PCR, 60 Vbeta and 13 Jbeta primers were used. Sequenced by immunoSEQ multiplex PCR; TCRdb stores in-frame clones only, minus some. The profile covers more than 80,000 clones, with about four fifths appearing a single time and approximately 4% taken by the ten largest. V was shortened by 4 bases and J by 6 bases, with 13 bases between the two germline ends. CDR3 size: 13 residues. Germline values: CDR1 SGHVS, CDR2 FNYEAQ. The sample belongs to a study of cytomegalovirus exposure and HLA in healthy donors. Study-level results: Differences between HLA loci emerged in a later analysis of TCR association rates, with DRB1 most and HLA-C fewest. Later analysis suggested most CMV-associated TCR beta chains were HLA-restricted.

This clonotype was sampled from a woman in her 40s in good health and CMV-seropositive. The specimen was PBMCs. The gene calls are TRBV7-6 and TRBJ2-7, with D maybe TRBD1 (5 bases). CDR3 bases: TGTGCCAGCAGCTCCCAGGGTTTCGGCGAGCAGTACTTC. This codes for CASSSQGFGEQYF.